The 10 T cell receptor beta chains reported below all come from one sample, sequenced in a study of naive and memory T cell subsets (TCRdb year 2017). Library generation was performed with UMI-ligation and nested PCR. The sequencer listed for this sample is Illumina MiSeq. An equimolar mix of two oligonucleotides covering both TRBC1 and TRBC2 was used as the beta constant-region primer. The public reads were reanalyzed by TCRdb: fastp trimming at Q25, MiXCR alignment, in-frame beta chains only. Entries are consolidated by CDR3 protein sequence, retaining the most common genes and DNA. The sample records 140,000 to 150,000 distinct CDR3 sequences, about a sixth of which are singletons. Clones ranked in the top ten supply approximately 0.13% of the sample. The specimen was naive CD4+ T cells from blood. The cell subset or site label here, explained by the study, means: naive T cells, CD45RA high CD27+. The receptors originated from a human donor in good health.

This clonotype was seen only a few times. The J gene is TRBJ2-3, the V gene TRBV7-3, with a weak D call TRBD2 (6 bases). Germline assignment: CDR1 SGHTA and CDR2 FQGTGA. There are 15 residues in the CDR3. V lost 5 bases and J 4 bases, leaving 16 bases between the germline ends. CDR3 loop: CASSLRLGTPDTQYF. The CDR3 DNA reads TGTGCCAGCAGCCTCAGATTAGGGACTCCAGATACGCAGTATTTT.

This clonotype was seen at least ten times. CDR3 nucleotide sequence: TGTGCCAGCAGCTTTACCGGGACAGAAGCCTACGAGCAGTACTTC. It is translated as CASSFTGTEAYEQYF. The chain uses TRBV7-2 and TRBJ2-7; the match to TRBD1 covers 7 bases. J was trimmed by 2 bases and V by 3 bases; bases with no gene match: 7. This CDR3 comprises 15 residues. CDR1 is SGHTA and CDR2 is FQGNSA in the germline V gene.

This clonotype was seen a handful of times. The chain is built from TRBV6-1 and TRBJ2-1; D unclear. The CDR3 loop spans 16 amino acids. The germline CDR1 and CDR2 sequences are MNHNS and SASEGT. V lost 0 bases, J lost 2 bases, and 11 bases lay in between. CDR3 nucleotides: TGTGCCAGCAGTGAAGCTAACAGAATCACCTACAATGAGCAGTTCTTC. Protein sequence: CASSEANRITYNEQFF.

The chain recombines TRBV11-2 with TRBJ1-1; no firm D call. Trimming cost V 1 base and J 10 bases, with 13 bases left between them. Per germline, CDR1 SGHAT and CDR2 FQNNGV. There are 13 residues in the CDR3. CDR3 amino acids: CASSLGWTRRAFF. The CDR3 DNA follows: TGTGCCAGCAGCTTAGGTTGGACGAGACGAGCTTTCTTT. The full variable domain, completed using reference TRBV11-2 and TRBJ1-1, is EAGVAQSPRYKIIEKRQSVAFWCNPISGHATLYWYQQILGQGPKLLIQFQNNGVVDDSQLPKDRFSAERLKGVDSTLKIQPAKLEDSAVYLCASSLGWTRRAFFGQGTRLTVV.

This clonotype showed up just a few times. The chain has TRBV11-2 and TRBJ2-3; possibly TRBD1 for D (5 bases). This CDR3 region has 16 residues. V lost 10 bases and J lost 1, with 21 bases in between. Germline V gene data show CDR1 as SGHAT and CDR2 as FQNNGV. The CDR3 region is CATRFRENIRTDTQYF. CDR3 sequence (DNA): TGTGCCACCCGATTCAGGGAAAATATCCGCACAGATACGCAGTATTTT.

This clonotype was seen more than once but under ten times. This chain links TRBV20-1 with TRBJ2-7; 10 positions agree with TRBD2. CDR1 DFQATT and CDR2 SNEGSKA come from the germline V gene (reference sequence). The V gene end was trimmed by 4 bases and the J gene end by 9 bases; junction bases not matched to a gene: 12. The CDR3 is 14 residues long. CDR3: CSATGGLADERQYF. The CDR3 DNA sequence: TGCAGTGCTACAGGTGGACTAGCGGACGAGCGGCAGTACTTC.

This clonotype was counted between two and nine times. The CDR3 loop is CASKTGTSGRFGELFF. CDR3 in DNA: TGTGCCAGCAAAACCGGGACTAGCGGGAGATTCGGGGAGCTGTTTTTT. The chain combines TRBV6-1 with TRBJ2-2, with 14 bases matching TRBD2. The CDR3 consists of 16 residues. The J segment lost 7 bases and the V segment lost 7 bases, leaving 8 bases of the junction unmatched. Germline V gene data show CDR1 as MNHNS and CDR2 as SASEGT.

This clonotype has more than one count but fewer than ten. The CDR3 region is CASSSRTGIYTF. The CDR3 DNA reads as TGTGCCAGCAGTTCCCGGACAGGGATCTACACCTTC. The chain recombines TRBV6-5 with TRBJ1-2; 8 bases line up with TRBD1. Trimming removed 4 bases from V and 10 bases from J; junction bases left unmatched: 5. Looked up from germline, CDR1 is MNHEY and CDR2 is SVGAGI. The CDR3 loop spans 12 amino acids.

V and J are TRBV3-1 and TRBJ1-5; a possible D gene is TRBD1 (5 bases). This CDR3 is 16 amino acids long. Looked up from germline, CDR1 is LGHDT and CDR2 is YNNKEL (reference sequence). Trimming shortened V by 1 base and J by 1 base, and 11 bases separated the two germline ends. The CDR3 DNA reads as TGTGCCAGCAGCCAAGCTGGGGCTGGGAGCAATCAGCCCCAGCATTTT. Translation gives CASSQAGAGSNQPQHF.

This clonotype was seen more than once but under ten times. V usage is TRBV29-1 and J usage is TRBJ2-7; D is possibly TRBD1 (5 bases). V was trimmed by 6 bases and J by 3 bases, leaving 15 bases between them. CDR3 size: 13 residues. Germline lookup yields CDR1 SQVTM and CDR2 ANQGSEA. The DNA of the CDR3 is TGCAGCGTCGCGACAGCAGTAGGCTACGAGCAGTACTTC. Translation gives CSVATAVGYEQYF.